Described below is a single TCR beta chain sequence and its context. This receptor's antigen is unknown. No clone much larger than this one lies a single base away; base qualities are absent. The junction shows trimming of 0 bases on V and 9 bases on J, and the gene matches do not reach 8 bases of it. CDR1 and CDR2 are read off the germline V gene as LGHNA and YSLEER. From cysteine to phenylalanine, the CDR3 is 15 amino acids long. Just CDR3 DNA is preserved here, 45 bases in frame from base 1. This specimen comes from a study of blood T cell repertoires in COVID-19 (dated by TCRdb to 2020 to 2021). Concerning the study at large: Samples covering the acute and convalescent phases of COVID-19 were provided by collaborators in the United States, Italy and Spain. The material from the prospective study consisted of cDNA or gDNA derived from T cells, B-cell-depleted T cells, or PBMCs. Deeply sampled blood TCRbeta repertoires from subjects exposed to, actively infected with, or recovered from COVID-19 were included in the dataset. The repertoires were released in a freely available public database meant as a resource for research on the immune response to SARS-CoV-2. The samples were drawn from the first 160 participants of the ongoing ImmuneRACE study and from about 1,200 subjects provided by 6 global collaborators. The sample metadata nearly always contained a de-identified subject ID, COVID-19 status, age in years and sex. Where available, HLA class I and class II types were obtained from metadata supplied by the sample provider rather than from assay-based typing. The paper's findings and limits, for the study overall: Clinical and demographic metadata were provided uncurated, with the amount varying by source and participant.

Each collaborating institution followed its own protocols to collect whole blood in K2EDTA tubes. For TCRbeta analysis, collaborator samples were shipped as frozen whole blood, as isolated PBMCs, or as DNA extracted from either sample type. TCRbeta CDR3 regions were amplified from genomic DNA by means of the immunoSEQ Assay, a bias-controlled multiplex PCR. In the authors' own workflow: Within the assay, amplification of reference gene primers was used to estimate how many nucleated cells each sample contained. To quantify the absolute abundance of each unique TCRbeta CDR3 rearrangement, sequence reads were collapsed and filtered. Productive Simpson clonality was computed per sample as the square root of Simpson's diversity index over productive rearrangements. In its TCRdb copy, this immuneACCESS table keeps in-frame sequences only and misses some clones. Where compared with another copy, unresolved V genes explain less than half of these, and the others have no known cause. From that table come the V and J calls and clone size; the DNA was used to work out D and trimming. Counted in this sample were more than 45,000 clones; about nine tenths of them appeared once. Of the sample, more than 1.2% falls within the top ten clones.

The rearrangement combines TRBV4-3 with TRBJ2-1; a stretch of 7 junction bases matches TRBD1. This TCR was sampled from a man in his fifties or sixties with acute or convalescent COVID-19. The sequenced sample was peripheral blood. The DNA sequence follows: TGCGCCAGCAGCCAAGAAACCGGGACAGACCGTGAGCAGTTCTTC. This translates into CASSQETGTDREQFF.